The 30 T cell receptor beta chains listed next were all sequenced from one sample in a study of cytotoxic CD8 clonotypes in ibrutinib-treated CLL. Clones were sequenced by immunoSEQ multiplex PCR, and TCRdb holds only the in-frame ones, with some missing. This sample has approximately 200,000 clones; over 55% occur once, and the top ten carry roughly 12%. Sample: PBMCs, taken after 24 months of ibrutinib treatment. Receptors were obtained from a human donor with chronic lymphocytic leukemia.

V usage is TRBV6-1 and J usage is TRBJ2-1; D is possibly TRBD2 (5 bases). The CDR3 is 14 residues long. V was shortened by 7 bases and J by 3 bases, with 13 bases between the two germline ends. The germline CDR1 and CDR2 sequences are MNHNS and SASEGT. CDR3 sequence (DNA): TGTGCCAGCACAGAGGGCCCCCGCTACAATGAGCAGTTCTTC. It codes for CASTEGPRYNEQFF.

The CDR3, as DNA: TGTGCCAGCAGCTTGATCAGGAGTAATGAAAAACTGTTTTTT. Encoded protein: CASSLIRSNEKLFF. The gene calls are TRBV5-6 and TRBJ1-4; D remains ambiguous. This CDR3 region has 14 residues. Per the germline V gene, CDR1 is SGHDT and CDR2 is YYEEEE. Trimming took 1 base from V and 4 from J, leaving 8 bases between them.

The chain recombines TRBV27 with TRBJ2-7; 9 bases map to TRBD2. The germline V gene has CDR1 MNHEY and CDR2 SMNVEV (reference sequence). Trimming cost V 7 bases and J 5 bases; bases outside gene matches: 12. The CDR3 has 15 amino acids. CDR3 loop: CASTPGTSSLDEQYF. Written as DNA, the CDR3 is TGTGCCAGCACCCCCGGGACTAGCTCTTTAGACGAGCAGTACTTC.

Here the CDR3 reads CASRLAGGTDTQYF. In DNA form, the CDR3 reads TGTGCCAGCAGGCTAGCGGGAGGGACAGATACGCAGTATTTT. The chain couples TRBV6-6 to TRBJ2-3; 12 bases align to TRBD2. The germline V gene encodes CDR1 MNHNY and CDR2 SVGAGI (reference sequence). Trimming cost V 6 bases and J 3 bases; bases outside gene matches: 1. This CDR3 contains 14 residues.

Regarding this clone: At one end the junction does not follow the germline gene, possibly because of a read error. The genes are TRBV27 and TRBJ1-2; 7 bases line up with TRBD1. This CDR3 has 17 residues. Germline CDR1 reads MNHEY; CDR2 reads SMNVEV (reference sequence). CDR3 sequence: CASSLTGAQLFGYGYTF. In DNA form, the CDR3 reads TGTGCCAGTAGTTTAACAGGGGCCCAGTTGTTCGGATATGGCTACACCTTC.

This clone has a handful of counts. This chain connects TRBV18 to TRBJ2-7; 9 bases map to TRBD2. The trim removed 7 bases at V and 0 bases at J, leaving 1 base unmatched. The germline V gene has CDR1 KGHSH and CDR2 LQKENI. The CDR3 has 13 residues. Written as DNA, the CDR3 is TGTGCCAGCTTTAGCGGGAGCTCCTACGAGCAGTACTTC. Its translation is CASFSGSSYEQYF.

The V call is TRBV5-1, the J call TRBJ2-7; D gene unclear. Per germline, CDR1 SGHRS and CDR2 YFSETQ. V dropped 0 bases and J dropped 0 bases, with 7 bases sitting between them. The CDR3 extends over 14 amino acids. The CDR3 DNA follows: TGCGCCAGCAGCTTGGCCGTAAGCTCCTACGAGCAGTACTTC. It yields the protein CASSLAVSSYEQYF.

The chain uses TRBV27 and TRBJ1-3; TRBD1 agrees at 12 bases. Trimming removed 9 bases from V and 2 bases from J; junction bases left unmatched: 8. The CDR3 has 16 residues. CDR1 and CDR2 (germline): MNHEY, SMNVEV (reference sequence). The chain's CDR3 is CASSGTGGAPGNTIYF. The CDR3 DNA follows: TGTGCCAGTTCCGGGACAGGGGGCGCCCCTGGAAACACCATATATTTT.

This chain joins TRBV27 and TRBJ2-7, with TRBD1 as a possible D gene (6 bases). The ends were cut back, 4 bases at V and 3 bases at J, with 16 bases in the middle. The CDR3 contains 15 residues. Germline V lookup: CDR1 MNHEY, CDR2 SMNVEV (reference sequence). The CDR3 reads CASSSTGYRFYEQYF. CDR3 bases: TGTGCCAGCAGTTCCACAGGGTATCGGTTCTACGAGCAGTACTTC.

The chain combines TRBV4-3 with TRBJ2-7, with D uncertain. Germline lookup yields CDR1 LGHNA and CDR2 YSLEER. The CDR3 totals 16 residues. Deletions cut 0 bases from V and 5 bases from J, with 17 bases between. Here the CDR3 reads CASSQDFGVRKDEQYF. The CDR3, as DNA: TGCGCCAGCAGCCAAGATTTTGGGGTACGCAAGGACGAGCAGTACTTC.

The chain is built from TRBV7-3 and TRBJ2-3; 9 bases line up with TRBD2. From germline, CDR1 is SGHTA and CDR2 FQGTGA. The CDR3 loop spans 15 amino acids. J was trimmed by 7 bases and V by 3 bases; bases with no gene match: 8. The CDR3 region has the DNA TGTGCCAGCAGCTTGGTTAGCGGGAGATCTAATACGCAGTATTTT. Protein sequence: CASSLVSGRSNTQYF.

DNA of the CDR3: TGTGCCAGCAGTCCGACACCCACAGGGAACTATGGCTACACCTTC. Its translation: CASSPTPTGNYGYTF. The chain employs TRBV27 and TRBJ1-2, with a tentative D call TRBD1 (6 bases). Trimming stripped 5 bases from V and 2 bases from J, with 15 bases between. The CDR3 is 15 residues long. Germline V gene lookup returns CDR1 MNHEY and CDR2 SMNVEV (reference sequence).

This clone was observed a handful of times. Other DNA sequences in this specimen translate into the identical CDR3. The chain combines TRBV18 with TRBJ1-5; no clear D. Germline values: CDR1 KGHSH, CDR2 LQKENI. Between the trimmed V and J ends, which lost 2 bases and 0 bases, there was a span of 2 bases. This CDR3 has 13 residues. In DNA, the CDR3 is TGTGCCAGCTCACCAGATAGCAATCAGCCCCAGCATTTT. Translated: CASSPDSNQPQHF.

This clone was seen once. V gene TRBV28 combines with J gene TRBJ2-1, with no clear D. CDR1 is MDHEN, CDR2 SYDVKM, per germline. Trimming took 2 bases from V and 6 from J, leaving 5 bases between them. There are 12 residues in the CDR3. The CDR3: CASSLPVNEQFF. The CDR3 coding sequence is TGTGCCAGCAGTTTACCCGTCAATGAGCAGTTCTTC.

In its sample, this clone was seen a few times. The V and J genes are TRBV7-3 and TRBJ2-3; 10 bases are a match to TRBD2. Looked up from germline, CDR1 is SGHTA and CDR2 is FQGTGA. The length of the CDR3 is 15 residues. V lost 5 bases to trimming and J lost 7 bases; unmatched junction nucleotides: 9. This CDR3 is CASSPRLAGVNTQYF. Written as DNA, the CDR3 is TGTGCCAGCAGCCCCCGGCTAGCGGGAGTCAATACGCAGTATTTT.

Notes on this clone: A far larger clone is a single base away, which makes a read error likely. V is TRBV2 and J is TRBJ1-2; no reliable D call. The CDR3 runs 10 residues. The germline V gene has CDR1 SNHLY and CDR2 FYNNEI. CDR3 region: CTSSEKGYTF. The CDR3 DNA reads TGTACCAGCAGTGAAAAGGGCTACACCTTC.

This clone turned up a few times. The chain employs TRBV28 and TRBJ2-7; either TRBD1 or TRBD2 may supply D (5 bases each). The germline V gene encodes CDR1 MDHEN and CDR2 SYDVKM. The CDR3 runs to 13 residues. V lost 2 bases to trimming and J lost 1 base, with 6 bases between them. The CDR3 loop is CASSLGGSYEQYF. In DNA, the CDR3 is TGTGCCAGCAGTTTAGGGGGATCCTACGAGCAGTACTTC.

This clone was counted a single time. The V and J genes are TRBV2 and TRBJ2-7; 10 nucleotides agree with TRBD2. CDR1 SNHLY and CDR2 FYNNEI come from the germline V gene. Trimming took 7 bases from V and 1 from J; bases not matched to a gene: 10. The CDR3 sequence is 16 residues long. CDR3 DNA: TGTGCCAGCAAATTCGGACTAGCGGACCTGTCCTACGAGCAGTACTTC. This gives the protein CASKFGLADLSYEQYF.

The chain recombines TRBV25-1 with TRBJ2-7; 11 positions match TRBD2. The V segment lost 4 bases and the J segment 6 bases; nucleotides outside the gene matches: 8. The CDR3 has 15 residues. Germline loops: CDR1 MGHDK, CDR2 SYGVNS. The CDR3 region is CASSGVSGRAREQYF. CDR3 nucleotides: TGTGCCAGCAGTGGGGTTAGCGGGAGGGCCCGCGAGCAGTACTTC.

CDR3 region: CASSLEGYINEQFF. The CDR3 bases are TGTGCCAGCAGCTTAGAGGGTTATATCAATGAGCAGTTCTTC. The rearrangement links TRBV11-3 to TRBJ2-1; D is uncertain. The germline CDR1 and CDR2 sequences are SGHNT and YENEEA. This CDR3 spans 14 amino acids. The V end was cut by 0 bases, the J end by 6 bases, with 9 bases between. The full variable domain, rest sourced from reference TRBV11-3 and TRBJ2-1, is EAGVVQSPRYKIIEKKQPVAFWCNPISGHNTLYWYLQNLGQGPELLIRYENEEAVDDSQLPKDRFSAERLKGVDSTLKIQPAELGDSAVYLCASSLEGYINEQFFGPGTRLTVL.

The rearrangement joins TRBV5-1 to TRBJ2-1; possibly TRBD1 for D (5 bases). Germline CDR1 reads SGHRS; CDR2 reads YFSETQ. Trimming cost V 4 bases and J 3 bases, with 11 bases left between them. This CDR3 contains 14 residues. CDR3 loop: CASSAGLGYNEQFF. For the CDR3, the DNA is TGCGCCAGCAGCGCAGGGCTCGGCTACAATGAGCAGTTCTTC.

The J gene is TRBJ1-3, the V gene TRBV9; D remains ambiguous. CDR1 and CDR2 from the germline V gene are SGDLS and YYNGEE. The CDR3 contains 18 residues. The germline V and J ends were trimmed by 0 bases and 0 bases, with 16 bases remaining between them. In nucleotides, the CDR3 is TGTGCCAGCAGCGTAGCTAGTCCTCGCTCCTACTCTGGAAACACCATATATTTT. It is translated as CASSVASPRSYSGNTIYF.

The rearrangement joins TRBV7-2 to TRBJ2-3; D might be TRBD1 (6 bases). Trimming stripped 4 bases from V and 2 bases from J, with 10 bases between. CDR1 is SGHTA, CDR2 FQGNSA, per germline. This CDR3 has 14 amino acids. Here the CDR3 reads CASSSRDNTDTQYF. The CDR3 region has the DNA TGTGCCAGCAGCTCCCGGGACAACACAGATACGCAGTATTTT. Supplemented by reference TRBV7-2 and TRBJ2-3, the full variable domain reads GAGVSQSPSNKVTEKGKDVELRCDPISGHTALYWYRQSLGQGLEFLIYFQGNSAPDKSGLPSDRFSAERTGGSVSTLTIQRTQQEDSAVYLCASSSRDNTDTQYFGPGTRLTVL.

The V and J genes are TRBV7-2 and TRBJ1-2; TRBD1 is a possible D gene (5 bases). In germline, CDR1 is SGHTA, CDR2 FQGNSA. The length of the CDR3 is 15 residues. V gave up 2 bases and J gave up 4 bases, with 14 bases separating them. Here the CDR3 DNA reads TGTGCCAGCAGCTTATCTTCGGGACTCTCCTATGGCTACACCTTC. Translated, it gives CASSLSSGLSYGYTF.

This sequence joins TRBV5-1 and TRBJ1-4, with D possibly being TRBD1 (6 bases). V lost 5 bases, J lost 7 bases, and 15 bases lay in between. The germline V gene encodes CDR1 SGHRS and CDR2 YFSETQ. CDR3 length: 14 residues. As DNA, the CDR3 is TGCGCCAGCAGGGACAGTTGGGGCGGTGAAAAACTGTTTTTT. Translated, it gives CASRDSWGGEKLFF.

The chain's CDR3 is CASSLGIAGGSGETQYF. The CDR3 DNA sequence: TGTGCCAGCAGCTTAGGAATAGCGGGAGGGAGCGGAGAGACCCAGTACTTC. V is TRBV7-3 and J is TRBJ2-5, with TRBD2 matching 11 bases. This CDR3 region has 17 residues. From germline, CDR1 is SGHTA and CDR2 FQGTGA. Unmatched junction bases numbered 9, after V lost 2 bases and J lost 4 bases. The full variable domain, completed using reference TRBV7-3 and TRBJ2-5, is GAGVSQTPSNKVTEKGKYVELRCDPISGHTALYWYRQSLGQGPEFLIYFQGTGAADDSGLPNDRFFAVRPEGSVSTLKIQRTERGDSAVYLCASSLGIAGGSGETQYFGPGTRLLVL.

The rearrangement links TRBV6-5 to TRBJ2-3; 7 bases line up with TRBD1. The CDR3 loop spans 14 amino acids. V gave up 5 bases and J gave up 2 bases; unmatched junction bases: 4. In germline, CDR1 is MNHEY, CDR2 SVGAGI. CDR3 sequence reads: CASSGTGATDTQYF. The CDR3 nucleotides are TGTGCCAGCAGTGGCACAGGGGCCACAGATACGCAGTATTTT.

The rearrangement uses TRBV7-8 and TRBJ2-7, with no clear D. The CDR3 consists of 11 residues. CDR1 is SGHVS, CDR2 FQNEAQ, per germline. The V end lost 5 bases, the J end lost 3 bases, and 5 bases lay between the germline ends. The CDR3 spells CASSAYYEQYF. For the CDR3, the DNA is TGTGCCAGCAGCGCATACTACGAGCAGTACTTC. The complete variable domain, with remaining parts taken from reference TRBV7-8 and TRBJ2-7, reads GAGVSQSPRYKVAKRGQDVALRCDPISGHVSLFWYQQALGQGPEFLTYFQNEAQLDKSGLPSDRFFAERPEGSVSTLKIQRTQQEDSAVYLCASSAYYEQYFGPGTRLTVT.

This clone was seen only a few times. The chain recombines TRBV27 with TRBJ2-5; D is tentatively TRBD1 or TRBD2 (5 bases each). The germline V and J ends were trimmed by 6 bases and 2 bases, with 13 bases remaining between them. CDR1 MNHEY and CDR2 SMNVEV come from the germline V gene (reference sequence). The CDR3 is 14 residues long. The CDR3 sequence is CASRRGTPQETQYF. The CDR3 DNA is TGTGCCAGCAGAAGAGGGACGCCTCAAGAGACCCAGTACTTC.

The chain couples TRBV5-1 to TRBJ1-1, with 9 bases that match TRBD1. Germline loops: CDR1 SGHRS, CDR2 YFSETQ. V was pared by 4 bases and J by 1 base, with 5 bases of the junction left unmatched. The CDR3 sequence is 15 residues long. This chain's CDR3 is CASSGRDRANTEAFF. CDR3 nucleotides: TGCGCCAGCAGCGGGAGGGACAGGGCGAACACTGAAGCTTTCTTT.